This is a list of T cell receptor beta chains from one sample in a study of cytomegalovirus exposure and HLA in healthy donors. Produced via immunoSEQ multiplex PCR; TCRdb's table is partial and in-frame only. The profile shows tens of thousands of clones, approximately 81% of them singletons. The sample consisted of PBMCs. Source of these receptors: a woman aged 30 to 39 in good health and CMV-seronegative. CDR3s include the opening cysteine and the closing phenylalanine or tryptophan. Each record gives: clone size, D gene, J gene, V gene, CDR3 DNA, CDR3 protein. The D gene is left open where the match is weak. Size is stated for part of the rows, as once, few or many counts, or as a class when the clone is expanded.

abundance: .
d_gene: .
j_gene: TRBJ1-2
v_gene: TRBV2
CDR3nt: TGTGCCAGCAGTGAAGGGACAGCTAACTATGGCTACACCTTC
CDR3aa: CASSEGTANYGYTF

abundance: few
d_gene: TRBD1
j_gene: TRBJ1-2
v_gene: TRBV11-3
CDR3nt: TGTGCCAGCAGCCCCCCCGGGACAGGGGAAAATGGCTACACCTTC
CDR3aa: CASSPPGTGENGYTF

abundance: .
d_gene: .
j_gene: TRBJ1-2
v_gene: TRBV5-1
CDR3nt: TGCGCCAGCAGCTTGGCGCCGGACTATGGCTACACCTTC
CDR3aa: CASSLAPDYGYTF

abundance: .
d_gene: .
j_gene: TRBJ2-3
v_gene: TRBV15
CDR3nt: TGTGCCACCAGCAGGCCCATATCGGTTGAGCAGTATTTT
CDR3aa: CATSRPISVEQYF

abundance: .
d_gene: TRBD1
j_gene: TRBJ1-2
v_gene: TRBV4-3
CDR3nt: TGCGCCAGCAGCAGGGACAGGGGTTTGGGCTATGGCTACACCTTC
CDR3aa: CASSRDRGLGYGYTF

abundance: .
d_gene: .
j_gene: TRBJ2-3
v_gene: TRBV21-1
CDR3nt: TGTGCCAGCAGCAAAGGCCTAGCGGGGGCCACAGATACGCAGTATTTT
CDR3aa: CASSKGLAGATDTQYF

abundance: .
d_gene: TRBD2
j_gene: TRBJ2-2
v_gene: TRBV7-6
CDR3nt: TGTGCCAGCAGCTCCAACGGGGGGGGCCCCGGGGAGCTGTTTTTT
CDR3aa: CASSSNGGGPGELFF

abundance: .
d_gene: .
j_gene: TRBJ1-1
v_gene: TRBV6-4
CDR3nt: TGTGCCAGCAGTGCGCAGGGGAAGGGTGAAGCTTTCTTT
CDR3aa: CASSAQGKGEAFF

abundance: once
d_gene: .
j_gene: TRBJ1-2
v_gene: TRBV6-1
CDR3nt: TGTGCCAGCAGCATGGACGGAGGGAATGGCTACACCTTC
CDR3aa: CASSMDGGNGYTF

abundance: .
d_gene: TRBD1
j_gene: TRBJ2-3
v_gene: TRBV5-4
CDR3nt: TGTGCCAGCAGCCCCGAACAGGGGCACACAGATACGCAGTATTTT
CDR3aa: CASSPEQGHTDTQYF

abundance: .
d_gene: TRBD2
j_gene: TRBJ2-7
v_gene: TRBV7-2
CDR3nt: TGTGCCAGCAGCTTAGGACTAGCGGGTACCTACGAGCAGTACTTC
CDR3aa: CASSLGLAGTYEQYF

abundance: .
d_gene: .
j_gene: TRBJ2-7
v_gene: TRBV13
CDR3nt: TGTGCCAGCAGCTTAAGGAACAGCCTAACCTACGAGCAGTACTTC
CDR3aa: CASSLRNSLTYEQYF

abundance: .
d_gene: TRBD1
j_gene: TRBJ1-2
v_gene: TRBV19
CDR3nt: TGTGCCAGTAGTACCCCCATGACAGGGCTGAAAGGCTACACCTTC
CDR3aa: CASSTPMTGLKGYTF

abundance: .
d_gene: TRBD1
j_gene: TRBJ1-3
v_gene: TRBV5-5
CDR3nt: TGTGCCAGCAGCCATCCGGGACAGGGAGCCAGAAGAAACACCATATATTTT
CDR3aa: CASSHPGQGARRNTIYF

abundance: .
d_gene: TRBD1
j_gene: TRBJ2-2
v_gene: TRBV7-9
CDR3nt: TGTTCCAGCAGAAGTCCGGACAGGGCGAGCACCGGGGAGCTGTTTTTT
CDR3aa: CSSRSPDRASTGELFF

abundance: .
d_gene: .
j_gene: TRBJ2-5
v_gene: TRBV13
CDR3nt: TGTGCCAGCAGCTTAGGCCTTAGGGGAGAGACCCAGTACTTC
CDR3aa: CASSLGLRGETQYF

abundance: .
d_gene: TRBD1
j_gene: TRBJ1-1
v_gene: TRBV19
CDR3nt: TGTGCCAGTAGTGACCCGGGACAGGGGACTGAAGCTTTCTTT
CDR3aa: CASSDPGQGTEAFF

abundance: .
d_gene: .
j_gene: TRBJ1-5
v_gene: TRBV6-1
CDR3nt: TGTGCCAGCATTCGGACTGCCATAGGACCCCAGCATTTT
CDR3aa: CASIRTAIGPQHF

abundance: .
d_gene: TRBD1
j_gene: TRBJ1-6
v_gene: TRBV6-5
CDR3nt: TGTGCCAGCAGGGGACAGCATAATTCACCCCTCCACTTT
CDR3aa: CASRGQHNSPLHF

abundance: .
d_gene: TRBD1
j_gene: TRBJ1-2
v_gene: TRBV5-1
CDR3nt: TGCGCCAGCAGCTTGGCGAGGGGGCGGTCGGGCTACACCTTC
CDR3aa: CASSLARGRSGYTF

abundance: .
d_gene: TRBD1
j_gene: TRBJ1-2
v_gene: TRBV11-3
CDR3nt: TGTGCCAGCAGCCTCGACAGGGGACAGTATGGCTACACCTTC
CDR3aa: CASSLDRGQYGYTF

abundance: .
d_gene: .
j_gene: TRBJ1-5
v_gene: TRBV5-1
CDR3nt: TGCGCCAGCAGCTTGGACGGGAATCAGCCCCAGCATTTT
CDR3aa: CASSLDGNQPQHF

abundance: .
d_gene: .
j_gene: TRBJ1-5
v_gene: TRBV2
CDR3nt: TGTGCCAGCAGTGATACAGGGTTTTATCAGCCCCAGCATTTT
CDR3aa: CASSDTGFYQPQHF

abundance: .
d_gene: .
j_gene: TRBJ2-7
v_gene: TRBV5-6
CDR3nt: TGTGCCAGCAGTCTGGACGGGAGCTCCTACGAGCAGTACTTC
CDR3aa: CASSLDGSSYEQYF

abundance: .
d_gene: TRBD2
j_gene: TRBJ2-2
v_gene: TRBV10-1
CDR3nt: TGCGCCAGCAGTGATCAAGCGGGGGTCTTAGGCGGGGAGCTGTTTTTT
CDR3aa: CASSDQAGVLGGELFF

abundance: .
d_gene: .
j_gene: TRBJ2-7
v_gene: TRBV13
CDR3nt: TGTGCCAGCAGCCCCGGGAGTCTAACCTACGAGCAGTACTTC
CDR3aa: CASSPGSLTYEQYF

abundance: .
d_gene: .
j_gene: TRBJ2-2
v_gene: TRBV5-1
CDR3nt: TGCGCCAGCAGCACTAGACCCCCGTGGGGCGGGGAGCTGTTTTTT
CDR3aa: CASSTRPPWGGELFF

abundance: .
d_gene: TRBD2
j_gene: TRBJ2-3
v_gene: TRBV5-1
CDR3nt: TGCGCCAGCAGCTCAAGGGCACTAGCGGGGGAAGTCACAGATACGCAGTATTTT
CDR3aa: CASSSRALAGEVTDTQYF

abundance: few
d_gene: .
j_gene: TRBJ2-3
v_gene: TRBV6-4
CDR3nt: TGTGCCAGCAGTGACGGCCCAGAAATCACAGATACGCAGTATTTT
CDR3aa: CASSDGPEITDTQYF

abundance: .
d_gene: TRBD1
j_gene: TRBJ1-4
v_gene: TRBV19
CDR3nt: TGTGCCAGTAGGTCGACAGGGGGGGGAGAAAAACTGTTTTTT
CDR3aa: CASRSTGGGEKLFF

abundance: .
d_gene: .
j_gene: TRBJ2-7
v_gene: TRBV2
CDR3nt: TGTGCCAGCAATCCGGGACTTTGGGACGAGCAGTACTTC
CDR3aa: CASNPGLWDEQYF

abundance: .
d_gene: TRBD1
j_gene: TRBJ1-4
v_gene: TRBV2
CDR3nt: TGTGCCAGCAGTGATCTAAGGGACAGGGGAAGGAGGTCTAATGAAAAACTGTTTTTT
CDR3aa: CASSDLRDRGRRSNEKLFF

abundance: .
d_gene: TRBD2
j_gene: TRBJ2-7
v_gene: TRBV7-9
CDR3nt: TGTGCCAGCAGCTTTAATAGCGGGGGATCCTACGAGCAGTACTTC
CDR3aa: CASSFNSGGSYEQYF

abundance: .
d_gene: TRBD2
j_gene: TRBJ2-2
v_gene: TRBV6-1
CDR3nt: TGTGCCAGCAGTGCACCGGGGGGGCGAACCGGGGAGCTGTTTTTT
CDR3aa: CASSAPGGRTGELFF

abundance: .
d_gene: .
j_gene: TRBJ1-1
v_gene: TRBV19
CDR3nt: TGTGCCAGTAGTATAGGGACACCAGAAGCTTTCTTT
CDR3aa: CASSIGTPEAFF

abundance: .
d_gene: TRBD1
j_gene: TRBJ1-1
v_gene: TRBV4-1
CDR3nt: TGCGCCAGCAGCCGAGGGGGCTGGGACACTGAAGCTTTCTTT
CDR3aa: CASSRGGWDTEAFF

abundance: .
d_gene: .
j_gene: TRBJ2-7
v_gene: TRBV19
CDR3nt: TGTGCCAGTAGTCGCGGGAACTACGAGCAGTACTTC
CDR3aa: CASSRGNYEQYF

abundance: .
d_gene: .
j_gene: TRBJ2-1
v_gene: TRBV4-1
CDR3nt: TGCGCCAGCAGCCAAGATCCCAGGGGCTTTTACAATGAGCAGTTCTTC
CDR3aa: CASSQDPRGFYNEQFF

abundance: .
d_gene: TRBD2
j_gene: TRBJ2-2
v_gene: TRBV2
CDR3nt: TGTGCCAGCAGTATACGCAGGGAGGGCACCGGGGAGCTGTTTTTT
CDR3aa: CASSIRREGTGELFF

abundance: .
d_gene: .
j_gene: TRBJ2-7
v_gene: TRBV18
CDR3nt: TGTGCCAGCTCACCAAGAATCCAGGCGGGGTACGAGCAGTACTTC
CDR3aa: CASSPRIQAGYEQYF

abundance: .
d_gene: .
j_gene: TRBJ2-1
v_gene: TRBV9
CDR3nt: TGTGCCAGCAGCGTCAGGCCGGCGGGTGAGCAGTTCTTC
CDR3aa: CASSVRPAGEQFF

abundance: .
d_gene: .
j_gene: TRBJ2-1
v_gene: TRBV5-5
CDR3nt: TGTGCCAGCAGCCAGGACATTCCCGGCTCCTACAATGAGCAGTTCTTC
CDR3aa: CASSQDIPGSYNEQFF

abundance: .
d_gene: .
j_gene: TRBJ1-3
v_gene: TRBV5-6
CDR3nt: TGTGCCAGCAGCCCCCAGCCCCAGGACACCATATATTTT
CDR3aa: CASSPQPQDTIYF

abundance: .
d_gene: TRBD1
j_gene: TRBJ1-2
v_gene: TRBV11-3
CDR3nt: TGTGCCAGTACGAAACAGGGGCGCTATGGCTACACCTTC
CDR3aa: CASTKQGRYGYTF

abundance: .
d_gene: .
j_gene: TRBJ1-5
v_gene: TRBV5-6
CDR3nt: TGTGCCAGCAGCTTGGGGCAACAGCCCCAGCATTTT
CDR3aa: CASSLGQQPQHF

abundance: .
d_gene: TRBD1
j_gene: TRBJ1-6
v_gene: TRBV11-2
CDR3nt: TGTGCCAGCAGCCGACAGGGTCCTAATTCACCCCTCCACTTT
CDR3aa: CASSRQGPNSPLHF

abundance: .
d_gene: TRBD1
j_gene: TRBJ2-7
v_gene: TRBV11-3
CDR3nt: TGTGCCAGCAGTCAGACAGGGTACGAGCAGTACTTC
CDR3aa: CASSQTGYEQYF

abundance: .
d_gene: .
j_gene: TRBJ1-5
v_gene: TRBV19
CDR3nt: TGTGCCAGTACTAGGCCGGGGGTTAGCAATCAGCCCCAGCATTTT
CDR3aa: CASTRPGVSNQPQHF

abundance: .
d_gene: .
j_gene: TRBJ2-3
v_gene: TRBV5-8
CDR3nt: TGTGCCAGCAGCTTGCAGGGTACAGATACGCAGTATTTT
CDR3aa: CASSLQGTDTQYF

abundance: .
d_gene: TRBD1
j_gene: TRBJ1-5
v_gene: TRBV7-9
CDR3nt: TGTTCCAGCAGCTTAGAAGGACAGGGGGGGGAGCCCCAGCATTTT
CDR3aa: CSSSLEGQGGEPQHF

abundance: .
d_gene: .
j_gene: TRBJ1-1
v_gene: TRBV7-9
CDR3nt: TGTGCCAGCAGCACCCAGGGGACCAAATACACTGAAGCTTTCTTT
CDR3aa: CASSTQGTKYTEAFF

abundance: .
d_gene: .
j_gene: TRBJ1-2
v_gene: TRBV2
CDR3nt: TGTGCCAGCAGTATACAGGGCTGGGGCTACACCTTC
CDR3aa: CASSIQGWGYTF

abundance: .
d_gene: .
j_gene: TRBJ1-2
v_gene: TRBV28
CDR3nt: TGTGCCAGCAGTTTAGGTCTTTCAGGGGCCACCTTC
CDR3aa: CASSLGLSGATF

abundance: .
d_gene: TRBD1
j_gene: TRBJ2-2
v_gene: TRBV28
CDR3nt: TGTGCCAGCAGGCCGGACAGGGGTGGAACCGGGGAGCTGTTTTTT
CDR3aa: CASRPDRGGTGELFF

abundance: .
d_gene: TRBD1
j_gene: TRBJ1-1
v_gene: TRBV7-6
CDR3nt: TGTGCCAGCAGCTCTCGGGGGGACAGGGCTGAAGCTTTCTTT
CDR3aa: CASSSRGDRAEAFF